Below, 9 T cell receptor beta chains from the same sample are listed, as sequenced in a study of T cell responses to AZD1222 COVID-19 vaccine. Libraries were prepared by immunoSEQ multiplex PCR; TCRdb keeps only in-frame clonotypes and omits some of them. The sample includes about 150,000 clones, approximately 89% of them seen just once. The sample in question was peripheral blood, obtained on day 0 of AZD1222 vaccination. All receptors derive from an adult in good health.

To note about this clone: Other DNA sequences in the same sample also yield this CDR3. This sequence joins TRBV7-8 and TRBJ1-5; no definite D call. V lost 4 bases, J lost 2 bases, and 6 bases lay in between. The CDR3 contains 13 residues. Per germline, CDR1 SGHVS and CDR2 FQNEAQ. DNA for the CDR3: TGTGCCAGCAGCTCTGGGGGCAATCAGCCCCAGCATTTT. This codes for CASSSGGNQPQHF.

In DNA, the CDR3 is TGTGCCAGCAGCTACAGGGATTTTGGCGCTGAAGCTTTCTTT. It is translated as CASSYRDFGAEAFF. J is TRBJ1-1 and V is TRBV11-2; TRBD1 might be the D (6 bases). CDR3 length: 14 amino acids. Germline CDR1 is SGHAT and CDR2 is FQNNGV. Trimming removed 4 bases at V and 6 bases at J, with 15 bases between.

The chain has TRBV7-3 and TRBJ2-2; D may correspond to TRBD1 or TRBD2 (5 bases each). This CDR3 comprises 16 residues. V gave up 4 bases and J gave up 0 bases, with 12 bases separating them. Germline V CDR1 and CDR2: SGHTA, FQGTGA. The CDR3 loop reads CASSSHGAANTGELFF. The CDR3 nucleotides read TGTGCCAGCAGCTCCCACGGGGCAGCGAACACCGGGGAGCTGTTTTTT.

The chain uses TRBV18 and TRBJ2-1, with 11 bases aligning to TRBD1. The CDR3 totals 16 residues. Germline V gene data show CDR1 as KGHSH and CDR2 as LQKENI. V trimming: 2 bases; J trimming: 7 bases; junction bases outside the gene matches: 7. In nucleotides, the CDR3 is TGTGCCAGCTCACCAGTTCCGGGACAGGGGGAAAATGAGCAGTTCTTC. Translated, it gives CASSPVPGQGENEQFF.

The chain has TRBV5-1 and TRBJ2-7, with a possible D match to TRBD2 (6 bases). V lost 1 base and J lost 2, with 13 bases in between. The CDR3 length is 15 residues. Looked up from germline, CDR1 is SGHRS and CDR2 is YFSETQ. The CDR3 DNA follows: TGCGCCAGCAGCTTGTTGGGGGGACCCACCTACGAGCAGTACTTC. Its translation: CASSLLGGPTYEQYF.

On this clone: A junction end diverges from the germline sequence, so it may reflect a read error. The chain has TRBV7-7 and TRBJ2-7, with 11 bases identical to TRBD2. CDR1 is SSHAT and CDR2 is FNYEAQ in the germline V gene (reference sequence). The CDR3 sequence is 17 residues long. The CDR3, as DNA: TGTGCTAGCACCTCCGTGTTAGCGGGAGGGAACCTACCCGAGCAGTACTTC. Amino acid sequence: CASTSVLAGGNLPEQYF.

V usage is TRBV4-2 and J usage is TRBJ2-7; no clear D. V was clipped by 6 bases and J by 4 bases, with 13 bases between them. The CDR3 runs 13 residues. The germline CDR1 and CDR2 sequences are LGHNA and YNFKEQ. CDR3 amino acids: CASSPNPGYEQYF. The CDR3, as DNA: TGTGCCAGCAGTCCTAACCCGGGTTACGAGCAGTACTTC.

The V gene is TRBV13, the J gene TRBJ2-5, with unresolved D. The CDR3 loop spans 14 amino acids. Germline CDR1 is PRHDT and CDR2 is FYEKMQ (reference sequence). Trimming cost V 4 bases and J 1 base, with 10 bases left between them. The CDR3 DNA is TGTGCCAGCAGCTCAGACCGATTCCAAGAGACCCAGTACTTC. It translates to CASSSDRFQETQYF.

V is TRBV27 and J is TRBJ2-7; 7 positions agree with TRBD2. There are 14 residues in the CDR3. In germline, CDR1 is MNHEY, CDR2 SMNVEV (reference sequence). The ends lost 7 bases at V and 4 bases at J; junction bases unmatched: 10. The CDR3 sequence: CASTLRSGKYEQYF. CDR3 in DNA: TGTGCCAGCACGCTCAGGAGCGGGAAATACGAGCAGTACTTC.